The rows below give T cell receptor beta chains drawn from one sample of a study of blood T cell repertoires in COVID-19. Libraries were prepared by immunoSEQ multiplex PCR; TCRdb keeps only in-frame clonotypes and omits some of them. The sample has approximately 260,000 clones, 87% seen once; the top ten hold roughly 6%. Input material: PBMCs or T cells enriched from blood (not recorded which). These receptors came from a woman aged 25 to 39 with acute COVID-19. CDR3s leave out the opening cysteine and the closing phenylalanine or tryptophan. Rows give clone size only sometimes, using once, few, many, or a class for an expanded clone.

-,TRBJ2-7,TRBV19,ASSIGSSGSYEQY
-,TRBJ2-5,TRBV7-9,ASSGQGAGETQY
once,TRBJ2-4,TRBV4-1,ASSPLPGERGLAKNIQY
-,TRBJ1-2,TRBV12-3/TRBV12-4,ASSLGGPGGYT
-,TRBJ2-7,TRBV10-3,AISESGRDSSYEQY
-,TRBJ2-2,TRBV12-5,ASGYSPGQGTGELF
-,TRBJ2-1,TRBV7-9,ASSPQAGGGPHEQF
-,TRBJ2-7,TRBV5-5,ASRVSSYEQY
-,TRBJ2-1,TRBV3-1/TRBV3-2,ASSYYNEQF
-,TRBJ2-6,TRBV5-4,ASSLGTGGVSGANVLT
-,TRBJ1-4,TRBV18,ASSPGTANEKLF
-,TRBJ2-7,TRBV7-9,ASSPGKGRGYEQY
-,TRBJ1-2,TRBV5-4,ASSSTGSDGYT
-,TRBJ1-4,TRBV4-2,ASSLPPYATNEKLF
once,TRBJ2-5,TRBV19,ASSIQSNQETQY
-,TRBJ2-3,TRBV5-8,ASSLESGSYTDTQY
-,TRBJ2-2,TRBV3-1/TRBV3-2,ASHPSGQGAGGELF
few,TRBJ1-5,TRBV19,ASSIGQGLVWPQH
-,TRBJ1-4,TRBV23-1,ASSHPTDAEKLF
few,TRBJ1-2,TRBV7-2,ASSLLQGPNYGYT
-,TRBJ2-7,TRBV10-2,ASTAGTTYEQY
-,TRBJ2-7,TRBV20-1,SASNRGLYEQY
-,TRBJ2-7,TRBV21-1,ASSQLAGTTYEQY
-,TRBJ2-4,TRBV2,ASSGLKNIQY
-,TRBJ2-1,TRBV13,ASSLLGTAYNEQF
-,TRBJ1-4,TRBV5-1,ASSFDRNEKLF
-,TRBJ2-5,TRBV5-6,ASSLAGGHQETQY
-,TRBJ1-3,TRBV28,ASSLSSSGNTIY
-,TRBJ1-1,TRBV19,ASSSQGSGTEAF
-,TRBJ2-7,TRBV5-1,ASSGGTSISYEQY
-,TRBJ2-3,TRBV7-9,ASSPEGGFSTDTQY
-,TRBJ1-6,TRBV20-1,SASGLRSSYNSPLH
-,TRBJ2-2,TRBV5-1,ASSNQTGPGELF
-,TRBJ2-7,TRBV3-1/TRBV3-2,ASSPGPVVYEQY
-,TRBJ2-2,TRBV19,ASSTFGTGHTGELF
-,TRBJ1-5,TRBV2,ASRAGTGLNQPQH
once,TRBJ1-1,TRBV5-1,ASSLRFGQGEAF
-,TRBJ2-7,TRBV30,AWSSGTYEQY
-,TRBJ2-4,TRBV28,ASRRDSLNIQY
-,TRBJ2-7,TRBV5-1,ASSGTLAGAASSYEQY
-,TRBJ1-1,TRBV7-2,ASSLALGGNTEAF
once,TRBJ1-4,TRBV21-1,ASSIEDRTEITNEKLF
-,TRBJ1-2,TRBV6-2/TRBV6-3,ASSYPTPPRGWYGYT
-,TRBJ2-4,TRBV27,ASSPRGISKNIQY
once,TRBJ2-7,TRBV28,ATLTGGSDEQY
few,TRBJ2-7,TRBV28,ASSPPYAGGPSFYEQY
-,TRBJ1-6,TRBV27,ASSLTGNNSPLH
once,TRBJ1-1,TRBV5-1,ASSFWQNTEAF